Listed here are 27 T cell receptor beta chains from one sample, sequenced in a study of shared clonotypes between healthy human individuals. Sequencing was performed with immunoSEQ multiplex PCR; in TCRdb, only in-frame clones are kept and a portion is missing. The table includes roughly 380,000 clones, approximately 96% detected once. Sequencing was performed on memory CD8+ T cells sorted from blood. The subset is: CD45RO+ cells pooled with CCR7-negative TemRA cells. The receptors come from a man younger than 40 in good health.

V gene TRBV2 combines with J gene TRBJ2-7; 11 bases fit TRBD2. CDR1 SNHLY and CDR2 FYNNEI come from the germline V gene. The CDR3 extends over 15 amino acids. V shed 8 bases, J shed 0 bases, and the junction held 6 bases outside the gene matches. Here the CDR3 reads CASQSSGRSSYEQYF. DNA for the CDR3: TGTGCCAGCCAGTCTAGCGGGAGGAGCTCCTACGAGCAGTACTTC.

The chain joins TRBV28 to TRBJ2-7; 16 bases fit TRBD2. The CDR3 totals 19 residues. Looked up from germline, CDR1 is MDHEN and CDR2 is SYDVKM. V trimming: 8 bases; J trimming: 6 bases; junction bases outside the gene matches: 19. The CDR3 DNA follows: TGTGCCAGCGGAATTGTGGGACAGGGACTAGCGGGAGGGCGGCTCGAGCAGTACTTC. Protein sequence: CASGIVGQGLAGGRLEQYF.

Concerning this clone: The same CDR3 can be traced to other DNA sequences in this sample. V and J are TRBV6-1 and TRBJ2-3; no firm D call. V shed 6 bases and J shed 0 bases, with 4 bases lying between them. Germline V gene data show CDR1 as MNHNS and CDR2 as SASEGT. The CDR3 contains 12 residues. CDR3 sequence reads: CASSGSTDTQYF. DNA of the CDR3: TGTGCCAGCAGCGGGAGCACAGATACGCAGTATTTT.

This chain connects TRBV5-8 to TRBJ2-7, with 9 positions matching TRBD2. This CDR3 region has 16 residues. Germline CDR1 is SGHTS and CDR2 is YDEGEE. With 4 bases clipped from V and 4 bases from J, the junction kept 12 bases outside the gene matches. In DNA, the CDR3 is TGTGCCAGCAGCGTGGGCCGACTAGCGGAGACGTACGAGCAGTACTTC. Protein: CASSVGRLAETYEQYF.

The sample holds one count of this clone. J is TRBJ2-3 and V is TRBV7-3, with TRBD2 matching over 8 bases. V shed 1 base, J shed 7 bases, and the junction held 13 bases outside the gene matches. The CDR3 runs 17 residues. CDR1 SGHTA and CDR2 FQGTGA come from the germline V gene. The CDR3 DNA reads TGTGCCAGCAGCTTAAGTCGGCGGGGGACTAGTAATTATACGCAGTATTTT. Amino acids: CASSLSRRGTSNYTQYF.

DNA of the CDR3: TGTGCCAGCAGTGAACCAGGCCAGGGGGCGCATGGCTACACCTTC. Its protein is CASSEPGQGAHGYTF. The chain joins TRBV25-1 to TRBJ1-2; 8 bases are a match to TRBD1. Germline loops: CDR1 MGHDK, CDR2 SYGVNS. The CDR3 length is 15 residues. The ends lost 2 bases at V and 6 bases at J; junction bases unmatched: 8.

This sequence joins TRBV5-1 and TRBJ2-5; 13 nucleotides align to TRBD2. J gave up 4 bases and V 4 bases, and 7 bases lay outside the gene matches. Germline CDR1 reads SGHRS; CDR2 reads YFSETQ. The CDR3 extends over 16 amino acids. The CDR3 sequence: CASSKGLAGEGETQYF. DNA for the CDR3: TGCGCCAGCAGCAAAGGACTAGCGGGAGAGGGAGAGACCCAGTACTTC.

The chain employs TRBV7-9 and TRBJ2-7; maybe TRBD2 (6 bases). This CDR3 is built from 14 residues. Trimming pared 5 bases from V and 2 bases from J, leaving 13 bases between. Germline V CDR1 and CDR2: SEHNR, FQNEAQ (reference sequence). The CDR3 DNA reads TGTGCCAGCAGCCGGGGACTGCCGGCCTACGAGCAGTACTTC. It specifies CASSRGLPAYEQYF.

V usage is TRBV11-1 and J usage is TRBJ1-3; a possible D gene is TRBD1 (6 bases). Germline V gene lookup returns CDR1 SGHAT and CDR2 FQDESV (reference sequence). CDR3 length: 18 residues. V lost 0 bases, J lost 3 bases, and 18 bases lay in between. The CDR3 is CASSLAKIGRGYGNTIYF. The CDR3 nucleotides are TGTGCCAGCAGCTTAGCAAAGATAGGCAGGGGCTATGGAAACACCATATATTTT.

This chain links TRBV5-1 with TRBJ2-1, with D uncertain. The CDR3 loop spans 15 amino acids. From germline, CDR1 is SGHRS and CDR2 YFSETQ. V was clipped by 4 bases and J by 0 bases, with 11 bases between them. The CDR3 spells CASSPTPSSYNEQFF. The DNA for the CDR3 is TGCGCCAGCAGCCCCACCCCAAGCTCCTACAATGAGCAGTTCTTC. Variable domain in full (rest from reference TRBV5-1 and TRBJ2-1): KAGVTQTPRYLIKTRGQQVTLSCSPISGHRSVSWYQQTPGQGLQFLFEYFSETQRNKGNFPGRFSGRQFSNSRSEMNVSTLELGDSALYLCASSPTPSSYNEQFFGPGTRLTVL.

V and J are TRBV18 and TRBJ2-1; D tentatively reads TRBD1 or TRBD2 (5 bases each). Trimming shortened V by 0 bases and J by 0 bases, and 9 bases separated the two germline ends. CDR1 and CDR2 from the germline V gene are KGHSH and LQKENI. This CDR3 is 16 amino acids long. CDR3 protein: CASSPPGPGSYNEQFF. The CDR3 DNA reads TGTGCCAGCTCACCACCGGGACCCGGCTCCTACAATGAGCAGTTCTTC.

J is TRBJ2-7 and V is TRBV25-1; a possible D gene is TRBD2 (5 bases). Trimming removed 1 base at V and 2 bases at J, with 9 bases between. In germline, CDR1 is MGHDK, CDR2 SYGVNS. The CDR3 extends over 14 amino acids. CDR3 in amino acids: CASSESGVAYEQYF. The CDR3 DNA reads TGTGCCAGCAGTGAATCCGGGGTAGCCTACGAGCAGTACTTC.

This chain links TRBV28 with TRBJ2-1, with D possibly TRBD2 on 6 matching bases. The CDR3 consists of 13 residues. V lost 3 bases and J 10 bases, leaving 13 bases between the germline ends. Germline V gene sequence: CDR1 MDHEN, CDR2 SYDVKM. This chain's CDR3 is CASSFRRGREQFF. In DNA form, the CDR3 reads TGTGCCAGCAGTTTTAGGAGGGGTAGAGAGCAGTTCTTC. The variable domain in full, with the rest retrieved from reference TRBV28 and TRBJ2-1, is DVKVTQSSRYLVKRTGEKVFLECVQDMDHENMFWYRQDPGLGLRLIYFSYDVKMKEKGDIPEGYSVSREKKERFSLILESASTNQTSMYLCASSFRRGREQFFGPGTRLTVL.

This chain uses TRBV7-8 with TRBJ2-7, with D uncertain. V gave up 0 bases and J gave up 2 bases, with 11 bases separating them. The CDR3 is 15 residues long. CDR1 and CDR2 from the germline V gene are SGHVS and FQNEAQ. The DNA for the CDR3 is TGTGCCAGCAGCTTAGCGGGCGGCAGTACCTACGAGCAGTACTTC. This codes for CASSLAGGSTYEQYF.

V is TRBV25-1 and J is TRBJ2-3; 7 bases align to TRBD2. V lost 3 bases and J lost 0; bases outside the gene matches: 3. This CDR3 region has 15 residues. From germline, CDR1 is MGHDK and CDR2 SYGVNS. As DNA, the CDR3 is TGTGCCAGCAGTGATTTAGCGGGTAGCACAGATACGCAGTATTTT. Translation: CASSDLAGSTDTQYF.

J is TRBJ1-3 and V is TRBV6-5; the D gene is possibly TRBD1 (5 bases). CDR3 length: 15 amino acids. The ends were cut back, 2 bases at V and 0 bases at J, with 8 bases in the middle. The germline CDR1 and CDR2 sequences are MNHEY and SVGAGI. CDR3 region: CASSYGGVSGNTIYF. Written as DNA, the CDR3 is TGTGCCAGCAGTTACGGGGGGGTCTCTGGAAACACCATATATTTT.

This chain connects TRBV6-5 to TRBJ1-1; D is unresolved. V was shortened by 2 bases and J by 0 bases, with 7 bases between the two germline ends. This CDR3 is 14 amino acids long. CDR1 is MNHEY, CDR2 SVGAGI, per germline. The DNA of the CDR3 is TGTGCCAGCAGTTACGGGAAGATGAACACTGAAGCTTTCTTT. It translates to CASSYGKMNTEAFF.

This clone is a singleton in its sample. V is TRBV7-9 and J is TRBJ1-2; D might be TRBD1 (5 bases). V was pared by 1 base and J by 7 bases, with 10 bases between. Germline lookup yields CDR1 SEHNR and CDR2 FQNEAQ (reference sequence). The CDR3 is 13 amino acids. The CDR3 region is CASSLGQPTGYTF. Here the CDR3 DNA reads TGTGCCAGCAGCTTAGGACAGCCGACTGGCTACACCTTC.

Worth noting for this clone: The CDR3 carries no conserved terminal phenylalanine or tryptophan, so it likely arises from a read error. J is TRBJ1-5 and V is TRBV27; 7 bases are a match to TRBD1. This CDR3 is built from 14 residues. Germline V gene sequence: CDR1 MNHEY, CDR2 SMNVEV (reference sequence). V was pared by 5 bases and J by 5 bases, with 6 bases of the junction left unmatched. The CDR3, as DNA: TGTGCCAGCAGTGGTCACAGGGGAGATCAGCCCCAGCATCTT. As protein: CASSGHRGDQPQHL.

This sequence joins TRBV29-1 and TRBJ1-1; D call uncertain. CDR1 is SQVTM and CDR2 is ANQGSEA in the germline V gene. The CDR3 spans 11 residues. V was clipped by 3 bases and J by 1 base, with 3 bases between them. This CDR3 is CSVDGNTEAFF. For the CDR3, the DNA is TGCAGCGTTGATGGGAACACTGAAGCTTTCTTT.

The J gene is TRBJ1-2, the V gene TRBV11-2; maybe TRBD1 (5 bases). Germline V gene sequence: CDR1 SGHAT, CDR2 FQNNGV. V was trimmed by 3 bases and J by 3 bases, leaving 8 bases between them. The CDR3 has 13 residues. The DNA for the CDR3 is TGTGCCAGCAGCTTCGGGGGGTACTATGGCTACACCTTC. Translation gives CASSFGGYYGYTF.

This clone was observed once. V is TRBV4-1 and J is TRBJ1-1; tentative D call: TRBD1 (5 bases). The V gene lost 0 bases and the J gene lost 6 bases, with 11 bases spanning the gap. The CDR3 totals 14 residues. In germline, CDR1 is MGHRA, CDR2 YSYEKL. CDR3 sequence: CASSQEGGGSEAFF. The CDR3 DNA reads TGCGCCAGCAGCCAAGAGGGGGGGGGATCTGAAGCTTTCTTT.

The chain is built from TRBV4-1 and TRBJ2-1; 7 bases fit TRBD2. CDR3 length equals 15 residues. V gave up 4 bases and J gave up 15 bases; unmatched junction bases: 18. Germline CDR1 is MGHRA and CDR2 is YSYEKL. CDR3: CASSPRGRLADGVFF. The DNA of the CDR3 is TGCGCCAGCAGCCCAAGAGGGAGGCTAGCGGATGGGGTGTTCTTC.

The genes are TRBV5-6 and TRBJ2-7; 8 bases are a match to TRBD2. The V and J ends lost 1 base and 3 bases, in that order; junction bases with no gene match: 6. CDR3 size: 15 residues. Germline values: CDR1 SGHDT, CDR2 YYEEEE. CDR3 nucleotide sequence: TGTGCCAGCAGCTTGTGGAGCGGGAGTCTCTACGAGCAGTACTTC. Encoded protein: CASSLWSGSLYEQYF.

The chain employs TRBV28 and TRBJ2-5; no reliable D call. Germline CDR1 is MDHEN and CDR2 is SYDVKM. The CDR3 extends over 13 amino acids. Deletions cut 4 bases from V and 4 bases from J, with 10 bases between. In DNA, the CDR3 is TGTGCCAGCAGTTCGGGCCCGGGAGAGACCCAGTACTTC. Amino acids: CASSSGPGETQYF. The variable domain in full, completed from reference TRBV28 and TRBJ2-5, reads DVKVTQSSRYLVKRTGEKVFLECVQDMDHENMFWYRQDPGLGLRLIYFSYDVKMKEKGDIPEGYSVSREKKERFSLILESASTNQTSMYLCASSSGPGETQYFGPGTRLLVL.

CDR3 bases: TGCAGCGCTGGAGGCAGGGTTTCCTACGAGCAGTACTTC. Translation: CSAGGRVSYEQYF. The genes are TRBV29-1 and TRBJ2-7; D possibly uses TRBD1 or TRBD2 (5 bases each). The length of the CDR3 is 13 residues. V lost 7 bases to trimming and J lost 1 base, with 14 bases between them. The germline V gene has CDR1 SQVTM and CDR2 ANQGSEA.

V usage is TRBV28 and J usage is TRBJ1-5; possible D gene TRBD1, 5 bases. Trimming cost V 7 bases and J 4 bases, with 8 bases left between them. The CDR3 is 12 amino acids. Germline assignment: CDR1 MDHEN and CDR2 SYDVKM. The CDR3 loop reads CASNEGNQPQHF. DNA for the CDR3: TGTGCCAGCAACGAGGGGAATCAGCCCCAGCATTTT.